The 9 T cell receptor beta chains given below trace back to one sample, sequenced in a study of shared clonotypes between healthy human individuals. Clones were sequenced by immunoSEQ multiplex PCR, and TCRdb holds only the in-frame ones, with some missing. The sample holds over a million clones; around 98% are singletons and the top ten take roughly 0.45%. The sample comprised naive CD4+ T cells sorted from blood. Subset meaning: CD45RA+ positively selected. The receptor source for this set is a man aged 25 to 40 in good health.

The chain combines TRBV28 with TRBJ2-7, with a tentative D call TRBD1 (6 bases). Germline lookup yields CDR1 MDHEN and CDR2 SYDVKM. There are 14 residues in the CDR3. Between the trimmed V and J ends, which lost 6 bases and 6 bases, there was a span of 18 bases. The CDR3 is CASSLKGRGGEQYF. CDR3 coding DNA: TGTGCCAGCAGCTTAAAGGGCAGGGGCGGCGAGCAGTACTTC.

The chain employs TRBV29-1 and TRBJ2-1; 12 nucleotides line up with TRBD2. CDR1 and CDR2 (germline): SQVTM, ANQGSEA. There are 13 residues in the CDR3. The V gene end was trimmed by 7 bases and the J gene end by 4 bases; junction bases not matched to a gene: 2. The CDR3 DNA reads TGCAGCGGGACTAGCGGGGCGTACAATGAGCAGTTCTTC. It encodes CSGTSGAYNEQFF.

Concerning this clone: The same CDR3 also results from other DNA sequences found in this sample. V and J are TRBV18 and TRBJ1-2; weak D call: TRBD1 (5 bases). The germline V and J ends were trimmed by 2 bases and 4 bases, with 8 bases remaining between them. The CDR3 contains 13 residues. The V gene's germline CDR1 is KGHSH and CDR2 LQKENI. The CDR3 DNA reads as TGTGCCAGCTCACCAGCAGGGACCTATGGCTACACCTTC. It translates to CASSPAGTYGYTF.

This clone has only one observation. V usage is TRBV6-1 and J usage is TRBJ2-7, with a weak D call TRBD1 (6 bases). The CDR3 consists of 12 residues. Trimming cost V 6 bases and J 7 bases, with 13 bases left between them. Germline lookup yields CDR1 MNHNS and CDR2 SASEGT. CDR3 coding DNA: TGTGCCAGCAGAGGACAGCCGAGGGAGCAGTACTTC. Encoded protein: CASRGQPREQYF.

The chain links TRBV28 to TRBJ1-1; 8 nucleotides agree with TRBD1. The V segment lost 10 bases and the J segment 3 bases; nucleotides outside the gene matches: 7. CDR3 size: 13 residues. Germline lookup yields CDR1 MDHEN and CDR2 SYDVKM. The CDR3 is CATRTGIDTEAFF. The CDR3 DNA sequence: TGTGCCACCCGGACAGGGATTGACACTGAAGCTTTCTTT.

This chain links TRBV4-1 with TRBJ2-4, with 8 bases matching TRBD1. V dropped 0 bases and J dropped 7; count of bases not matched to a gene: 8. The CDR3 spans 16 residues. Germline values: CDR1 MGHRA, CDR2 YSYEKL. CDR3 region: CASSQDQWQGANIQYF. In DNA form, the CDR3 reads TGCGCCAGCAGCCAAGATCAGTGGCAGGGGGCGAACATTCAGTACTTC.

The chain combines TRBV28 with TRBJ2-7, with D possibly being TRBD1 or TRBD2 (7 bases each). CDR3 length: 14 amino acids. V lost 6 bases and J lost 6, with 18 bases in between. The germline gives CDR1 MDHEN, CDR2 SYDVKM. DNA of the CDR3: TGTGCCAGCAGCCTTCGGGGAGGGGGCCCCGAGCAGTACTTC. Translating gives CASSLRGGGPEQYF.

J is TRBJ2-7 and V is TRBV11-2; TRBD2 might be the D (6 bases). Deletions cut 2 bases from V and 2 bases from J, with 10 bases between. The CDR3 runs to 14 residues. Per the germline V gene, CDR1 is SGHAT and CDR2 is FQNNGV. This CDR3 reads CASSLYGGTYEQYF. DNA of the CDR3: TGTGCCAGCAGCTTATATGGAGGGACCTACGAGCAGTACTTC.

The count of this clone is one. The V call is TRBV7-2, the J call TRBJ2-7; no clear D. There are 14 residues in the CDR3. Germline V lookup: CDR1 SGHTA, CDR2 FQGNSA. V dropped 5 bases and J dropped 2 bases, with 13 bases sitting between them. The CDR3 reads CASSPRIGAYEQYF. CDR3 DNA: TGTGCCAGCAGCCCAAGGATAGGAGCCTACGAGCAGTACTTC.